The next 26 T cell receptor beta chains were all read from a single sample in a study of T cells in Graves' hyperthyroidism and ophthalmopathy. Amplified regions were TCR beta CDR3 sequences from RNA transcripts. Carried out on the TCR CDR3, a first-round RT-PCR used the HTBI primer set. TCRdb itself ran the multiplex PCR reads through MiXCR, one entry per CDR3 protein. The sample lists 650,000 to 800,000 distinct CDR3 sequences, over 40% occurring once. Sequencing was carried out using peripheral blood or thyroid tissue (not recorded which). The receptors stem from an adult man with Graves' disease, either hyperthyroidism or ophthalmopathy (not recorded which).

Only a few counts were recorded for this clonotype. The chain is built from TRBV7-3 and TRBJ2-7, with D possibly being TRBD2 (5 bases). Between the trimmed V and J ends, which lost 5 bases and 7 bases, there was a span of 24 bases. Germline V gene lookup returns CDR1 SGHTA and CDR2 FQGTGA. The CDR3 is 16 residues long. In nucleotides, the CDR3 is TGTGCCAGCAGCGCTGGGCAGGCTCCCTTGACGGGGGAGCAGTACTTC. It specifies CASSAGQAPLTGEQYF.

As for this clonotype: Being one base from a much bigger clone, this may be a read error. The chain employs TRBV7-8 and TRBJ1-3, with unresolved D. This CDR3 contains 15 residues. The germline V gene encodes CDR1 SGHVS and CDR2 FQNEAQ. CDR3 loop: CAGSPRTASGNTIYF. The CDR3 bases are TGTGCCGGCAGCCCACGAACCGCTTCTGGAAACACCATATATTTT.

This clonotype was counted many times. The genes are TRBV24-1 and TRBJ1-5; D unclear. This CDR3 is 15 amino acids long. CDR1 is KGHDR and CDR2 is SFDVKD in the germline V gene. The V gene lost 2 bases and the J gene lost 4 bases, with 11 bases spanning the gap. The CDR3 here is CATSDSARVNQPQHF. The CDR3 DNA sequence: TGTGCCACCAGTGATTCGGCCCGGGTGAATCAGCCCCAGCATTTT.

The V call is TRBV19, the J call TRBJ2-2; 11 bases line up with TRBD2. This CDR3 has 17 residues. Trimming removed 3 bases from V and 4 bases from J; junction bases left unmatched: 7. Germline CDR1 and CDR2: LNHDA and SQIVND (reference sequence). CDR3 sequence reads: CASSILGLAEVTGELFF. The CDR3 DNA sequence: TGTGCCAGTAGTATTTTGGGACTAGCGGAGGTCACCGGGGAGCTGTTTTTT.

In its sample, this clonotype was seen a few times. The chain carries TRBV9 and TRBJ2-2; D remains unclear. Germline lookup yields CDR1 SGDLS and CDR2 YYNGEE. The CDR3 covers 19 residues. V was trimmed by 5 bases and J by 5 bases, leaving 28 bases between them. The CDR3 loop reads CASSRSFLGGPLSTGELFF. The CDR3 DNA is TGTGCCAGCAGTCGTAGTTTTTTGGGTGGACCCTTATCTACCGGGGAGCTGTTTTTT.

The chain links TRBV6-5 to TRBJ2-5; 16 bases match TRBD2. Germline V lookup: CDR1 MNHEY, CDR2 SVGAGI. V trimming: 5 bases; J trimming: 5 bases; junction bases outside the gene matches: 5. CDR3 size: 16 residues. The CDR3 region is CASSAGTSGGAETQYF. DNA for the CDR3: TGTGCCAGCAGTGCCGGGACTAGCGGGGGGGCGGAGACCCAGTACTTC.

The CDR3 DNA reads TGTGCCATCAGTGAGCGGGACTCCTACGAGCAGTACTTC. It codes for CAISERDSYEQYF. This chain joins TRBV10-3 and TRBJ2-7, with a tentative D call TRBD2 (5 bases). The V gene lost 2 bases and the J gene lost 0 bases, with 5 bases spanning the gap. This CDR3 region has 13 residues. Germline CDR1 is ENHRY and CDR2 is SYGVKD.

Turning to this clonotype: The junction and the germline gene differ at one end; a read error may be behind it. V is TRBV7-2 and J is TRBJ2-5; D remains unclear. CDR3 length: 13 residues. In germline, CDR1 is SGHTA, CDR2 FQGNSA. CDR3 bases: TGTGCCAGCTCACCAGGTGTACAAGAGACCCAGTGCTTC. Translation gives CASSPGVQETQCF.

CDR3 DNA: TGTGCCAGCAGCTTCGGCCCGGGACTCGAAATGGGCTATGGCTACACCTTC. Amino acid sequence: CASSFGPGLEMGYGYTF. This chain connects TRBV13 to TRBJ1-2; a possible D gene is TRBD1 (5 bases). The V end was cut by 3 bases, the J end by 4 bases, with 21 bases between. Germline CDR1 PRHDT, CDR2 FYEKMQ (reference sequence). This CDR3 region has 17 residues. The full variable domain, rest sourced from reference TRBV13 and TRBJ1-2, is AAGVIQSPRHLIKEKRETATLKCYPIPRHDTVYWYQQGPGQDPQFLISFYEKMQSDKGSIPDRFSAQQFSDYHSELNMSSLELGDSALYFCASSFGPGLEMGYGYTFGSGTRLTVV.

CDR3 residues: CAISQGQGEKETQYF. CDR3 sequence (DNA): TGTGCCATCAGCCAAGGACAGGGGGAGAAAGAGACCCAGTACTTC. The chain uses TRBV10-3 and TRBJ2-5; TRBD1 matches 10 bases. The trim removed 6 bases at V and 3 bases at J, leaving 7 bases unmatched. The CDR3 has 15 residues. In germline, CDR1 is ENHRY, CDR2 SYGVKD.

This clonotype was recorded many times. The V and J genes are TRBV29-1 and TRBJ1-4; 11 nucleotides align to TRBD1. Looked up from germline, CDR1 is SQVTM and CDR2 is ANQGSEA. This CDR3 is built from 11 residues. The CDR3 DNA is TGCAGTCACGGACAGGGGGCAGAACTGTTTTTT. Translation: CSHGQGAELFF.

This clonotype was counted between two and nine times. The chain links TRBV5-1 to TRBJ2-7; TRBD2 agrees at 10 bases. From germline, CDR1 is SGHRS and CDR2 YFSETQ. Germline trimming cut 4 bases from V and 4 bases from J; bases unmatched to any gene: 8. The CDR3 runs to 15 residues. The CDR3, as DNA: TGCGCCAGCAGCCCGGCGGAGCGGGGGGGTTACGAGCAGTACTTC. This encodes CASSPAERGGYEQYF.

The CDR3 DNA sequence: TGTGCCAGCAGCTTGGAAGCGGGCGGTTTAAGCTACGAGCAGTACTTC. This gives the protein CASSLEAGGLSYEQYF. V is TRBV7-2 and J is TRBJ2-7; TRBD2 is a possible D gene (6 bases). The CDR3 contains 16 residues. V dropped 3 bases and J dropped 3 bases, with 18 bases sitting between them. Germline V CDR1 and CDR2: SGHTA, FQGNSA.

This CDR3 reads CASSHGQVYEQYF. DNA for the CDR3: TGTGCCAGCAGCCACGGACAGGTCTACGAGCAGTACTTC. This chain uses TRBV7-9 with TRBJ2-7; 7 nucleotides line up with TRBD1. With V trimmed by 5 bases and J by 3 bases, 4 bases remained unmatched. The germline CDR1 and CDR2 sequences are SEHNR and FQNEAQ (reference sequence). This CDR3 spans 13 amino acids.

The rearrangement links TRBV29-1 to TRBJ1-4; 12 nucleotides align to TRBD1. The V gene end was trimmed by 6 bases and the J gene end by 8 bases; junction bases not matched to a gene: 10. The CDR3 totals 15 residues. Germline V CDR1 and CDR2: SQVTM, ANQGSEA. The DNA for the CDR3 is TGCAGCGTCTTAGTCGGCGGGACAGGGGGCGAAAAACTGTTTTTT. Protein product: CSVLVGGTGGEKLFF.

The V call is TRBV11-2, the J call TRBJ1-2; 8 nucleotides agree with TRBD1. With 5 bases clipped from V and 7 bases from J, the junction kept 6 bases outside the gene matches. This CDR3 is built from 13 residues. Per germline, CDR1 SGHAT and CDR2 FQNNGV. In DNA form, the CDR3 reads TGTGCCAGCAGCGGACAGGGTGGACTTGGCTACACCTTC. Its translation: CASSGQGGLGYTF. The full variable domain, in which reference TRBV11-2 and TRBJ1-2 provide the parts outside the CDR3, is EAGVAQSPRYKIIEKRQSVAFWCNPISGHATLYWYQQILGQGPKLLIQFQNNGVVDDSQLPKDRFSAERLKGVDSTLKIQPAKLEDSAVYLCASSGQGGLGYTFGSGTRLTVV.

The gene calls are TRBV6-6 and TRBJ2-7; 11 bases match TRBD2. The ends lost 2 bases at V and 4 bases at J; junction bases unmatched: 4. Germline V gives CDR1 MNHNY, CDR2 SVGAGI (reference sequence). The CDR3 is made up of 15 amino acids. DNA for the CDR3: TGTGCCAGCAGTTACCTTAGCGGGAGGGCATACGAGCAGTACTTC. This codes for CASSYLSGRAYEQYF.

The gene calls are TRBV24-1 and TRBJ1-5; D gene uncertain. From germline, CDR1 is KGHDR and CDR2 SFDVKD. This CDR3 is 12 amino acids long. Trimming pared 7 bases from V and 2 bases from J, leaving 5 bases between. CDR3 protein: CATRGGNQPQHF. CDR3 DNA sequence: TGTGCCACCAGGGGAGGCAATCAGCCCCAGCATTTT.

CDR3 DNA sequence: TGCAGCGTAGCCGTGGCATCTGGCTACACCTTC. It translates to CSVAVASGYTF. J is TRBJ1-2 and V is TRBV29-1; no firm D call. The CDR3 loop spans 11 amino acids. Germline CDR1 reads SQVTM; CDR2 reads ANQGSEA. The V end was cut by 6 bases, the J end by 7 bases, with 12 bases between. Based on the CDR3 plus reference TRBV29-1 and TRBJ1-2, the full variable domain is SAVISQKPSRDICQRGTSLTIQCQVDSQVTMMFWYRQQPGQSLTLIATANQGSEATYESGFVIDKFPISRPNLTFSTLTVSNMSPEDSSIYLCSVAVASGYTFGSGTRLTVV.

V usage is TRBV6-1 and J usage is TRBJ2-7; 8 nucleotides line up with TRBD1. J gave up 4 bases and V 9 bases, and 8 bases lay outside the gene matches. Per germline, CDR1 MNHNS and CDR2 SASEGT. The CDR3 loop spans 13 amino acids. CDR3 amino acids: CARSRDRFYEQYF. The CDR3 DNA follows: TGTGCCAGGAGCCGGGACAGGTTTTACGAGCAGTACTTC.

V gene TRBV7-2 combines with J gene TRBJ1-4; 11 nucleotides agree with TRBD1. This CDR3 is built from 16 residues. Germline-derived CDR1 and CDR2 are SGHTA and FQGNSA. Losses at the gene ends were 5 bases for V and 4 bases for J; bases not matched to a gene: 6. CDR3 region: CASSPGQGAGNEKLFF. CDR3 in DNA: TGTGCCAGCAGCCCCGGACAGGGGGCAGGTAATGAAAAACTGTTTTTT.

In this sample, this clonotype turned up many times. The chain recombines TRBV20-1 with TRBJ2-5; 10 positions match TRBD2. Germline lookup yields CDR1 DFQATT and CDR2 SNEGSKA (reference sequence). Losses at the gene ends were 6 bases for V and 2 bases for J; bases not matched to a gene: 6. This CDR3 comprises 14 residues. DNA of the CDR3: TGCAGTGCAATACTAGCGGGGACACAAGAGACCCAGTACTTC. Protein product: CSAILAGTQETQYF.

This clonotype was seen at least ten times. The V and J genes are TRBV7-8 and TRBJ1-6, with D uncertain. With 4 bases removed from V and 9 bases from J, the gap between germline ends came to 7 bases. This CDR3 has 12 amino acids. Germline loops: CDR1 SGHVS, CDR2 FQNEAQ. As DNA, the CDR3 is TGTGCCAGCAGCTCGGCAGGTTCACCCCTCCACTTT. This gives the protein CASSSAGSPLHF.

Details on this clonotype: Germline and junction disagree at one end, which may indicate a read error. The gene calls are TRBV20-1 and TRBJ1-2, with D hard to call. The CDR3 has 13 residues. Per the germline V gene, CDR1 is DFQATT and CDR2 is SNEGSKA (reference sequence). CDR3 in DNA: TGCAGTGATAGAGATCCGGGTACCTATGGCTACACCTTC. The encoded protein is CSDRDPGTYGYTF.

This clonotype was seen repeatedly, ten times or more. The V call is TRBV7-8, the J call TRBJ1-1; unclear D gene. This CDR3 is built from 15 residues. Deletions cut 9 bases from V and 3 bases from J, with 20 bases between. Looked up from germline, CDR1 is SGHVS and CDR2 is FQNEAQ. CDR3 protein: CASRAYGLLDTEAFF. CDR3 nucleotides: TGTGCCAGTAGAGCTTACGGGTTGCTGGACACTGAAGCTTTCTTT.

V is TRBV4-1 and J is TRBJ2-5, with D possibly being TRBD1 (5 bases). V was pared by 0 bases and J by 3 bases, with 14 bases between. Germline CDR1 MGHRA, CDR2 YSYEKL. The CDR3 spans 16 residues. The CDR3 DNA reads as TGCGCCAGCAGCCAAGATCTAATCGGCAGGGAAGAGACCCAGTACTTC. Its translation is CASSQDLIGREETQYF.